The 11 T cell receptor beta chains presented below share a single source sample, sequenced in a study of hypomethylating agent response in myelodysplastic syndrome. Only in-frame clones appear in the TCRdb table, and some are missing; sequencing was by immunoSEQ multiplex PCR. This table has around 4,700 clones, approximately 86% appearing once. The sequencing here drew on bone marrow, taken before or after starting hypomethylating agent treatment for myelodysplastic syndrome (not recorded which). These receptors all stem from a human donor with myelodysplastic syndrome.

In this sample, this clone turned up a few times. The chain has TRBV11-2 and TRBJ1-4; D call uncertain. V shed 4 bases and J shed 8 bases, with 14 bases lying between them. The CDR3 runs 14 residues. The germline V gene has CDR1 SGHAT and CDR2 FQNNGV. The chain's CDR3 is CASSSHSREEKLFF. In DNA, the CDR3 is TGTGCCAGCAGCTCTCACTCACGAGAGGAAAAACTGTTTTTT.

CDR3 bases: TGTGCCAGCGTTGCCCGGGACAGAATGTTTTTT. Encoded protein: CASVARDRMFF. J is TRBJ2-2 and V is TRBV25-1; 7 nucleotides line up with TRBD1. From germline, CDR1 is MGHDK and CDR2 SYGVNS. V lost 8 bases, J lost 15 bases, and 9 bases stayed unmatched. This CDR3 is built from 11 residues.

The chain joins TRBV11-2 to TRBJ2-5; 9 bases map to TRBD1. Gene TRBJ2-7 matches the end of the DNA better, so the J call may be wrong. CDR1 and CDR2 (germline): SGHAT, FQNNGV. The CDR3 loop spans 16 amino acids. In nucleotides, the CDR3 is TGTGCCAGCAGCTTTCCAGGACAGGGGACACCCTACGAGCAGTACTTC. Its translation is CASSFPGQGTPYEQYF.

This chain links TRBV6-6 with TRBJ1-3; TRBD1 is a possible D gene (6 bases). This CDR3 spans 13 amino acids. The ends were cut back, 4 bases at V and 4 bases at J, with 8 bases in the middle. Germline V gene sequence: CDR1 MNHNY, CDR2 SVGAGI (reference sequence). The CDR3 here is CASSSTGGNTIYF. The CDR3 nucleotides are TGTGCCAGCAGTTCAACAGGGGGAAACACCATATATTTT.

For the CDR3, the DNA is TGTGCCAGCAGTGAAGCGCGTGGGGGGGGCTACGAGCAGTACTTC. Translation gives CASSEARGGGYEQYF. The J gene is TRBJ2-7, the V gene TRBV6-1, with 7 bases identical to TRBD2. Germline CDR1 is MNHNS and CDR2 is SASEGT. V trimming: 0 bases; J trimming: 3 bases; junction bases outside the gene matches: 5. This CDR3 is 15 amino acids long.

This chain links TRBV27 with TRBJ2-7; 9 bases agree with TRBD1. CDR3 size: 15 residues. Germline-derived CDR1 and CDR2 are MNHEY and SMNVEV (reference sequence). J was trimmed by 3 bases and V by 3 bases; bases with no gene match: 6. As DNA, the CDR3 is TGTGCCAGCAGTTTTAAGGGACAGGGCCTCTACGAGCAGTACTTC. Translating it yields CASSFKGQGLYEQYF.

The chain links TRBV7-9 to TRBJ2-5, with D maybe TRBD2 (6 bases). The CDR3 has 16 amino acids. V lost 5 bases and J lost 4, with 20 bases in between. Germline CDR1 reads SEHNR; CDR2 reads FQNEAQ (reference sequence). For the CDR3, the DNA is TGTGCCAGCAGCGCCCTTCTAGCGCTAGGAGGAGAGACCCAGTACTTC. It encodes CASSALLALGGETQYF.

The chain is built from TRBV5-1 and TRBJ2-2, with D possibly being TRBD2 (5 bases). Trimming left V 0 bases short and J 2 bases short, with 11 bases between. Germline-derived CDR1 and CDR2 are SGHRS and YFSETQ. CDR3 size: 16 residues. The CDR3: CASSLAAGRNTGELFF. CDR3 DNA: TGCGCCAGCAGCTTGGCCGCGGGCCGCAACACCGGGGAGCTGTTTTTT. Full variable domain (rest looked up from reference TRBV5-1 and TRBJ2-2): KAGVTQTPRYLIKTRGQQVTLSCSPISGHRSVSWYQQTPGQGLQFLFEYFSETQRNKGNFPGRFSGRQFSNSRSEMNVSTLELGDSALYLCASSLAAGRNTGELFFGEGSRLTVL.

This sequence joins TRBV5-1 and TRBJ2-1, with 9 nucleotides matching TRBD2. Germline V gene lookup returns CDR1 SGHRS and CDR2 YFSETQ. The junction had 4 bases not matched to a gene; V was cut back by 1 base and J by 8 bases. This CDR3 comprises 14 residues. The CDR3 DNA reads TGCGCCAGCAGCTTGAGCGGGAGGTCCTATGAGCAGTTCTTC. It codes for CASSLSGRSYEQFF.

The genes are TRBV5-1 and TRBJ2-5; TRBD2 agrees at 15 bases. TRBJ2-7 explains the end of the DNA better; the J call may be wrong. Germline V gene lookup returns CDR1 SGHRS and CDR2 YFSETQ. This CDR3 comprises 17 residues. This CDR3 reads CASSPQGLAGGPGEQYF. CDR3 nucleotide sequence: TGCGCCAGCAGCCCCCAAGGACTAGCGGGGGGGCCAGGCGAGCAGTACTTC.

This sequence joins TRBV4-2 and TRBJ1-5, with D tentatively TRBD1 (6 bases). The germline V gene has CDR1 LGHNA and CDR2 YNFKEQ. The CDR3 totals 15 residues. Deletions cut 1 base from V and 2 bases from J, with 9 bases between. The CDR3 sequence: CASSQGEGGNQPQHF. CDR3 sequence (DNA): TGTGCCAGCAGCCAAGGTGAGGGGGGCAATCAGCCCCAGCATTTT.